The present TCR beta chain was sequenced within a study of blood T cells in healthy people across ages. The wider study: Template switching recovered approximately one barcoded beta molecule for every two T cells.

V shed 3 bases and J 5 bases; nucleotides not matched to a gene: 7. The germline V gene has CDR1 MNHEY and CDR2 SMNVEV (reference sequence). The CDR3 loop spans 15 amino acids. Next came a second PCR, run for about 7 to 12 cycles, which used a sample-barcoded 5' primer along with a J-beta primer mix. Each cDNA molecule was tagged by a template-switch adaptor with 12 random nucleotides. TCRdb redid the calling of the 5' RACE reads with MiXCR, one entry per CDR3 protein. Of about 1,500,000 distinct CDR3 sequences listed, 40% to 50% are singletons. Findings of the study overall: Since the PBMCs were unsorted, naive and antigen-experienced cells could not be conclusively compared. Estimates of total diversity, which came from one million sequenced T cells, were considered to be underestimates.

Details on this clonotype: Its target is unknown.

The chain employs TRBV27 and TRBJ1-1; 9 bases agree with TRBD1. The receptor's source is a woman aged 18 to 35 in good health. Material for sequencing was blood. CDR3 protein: CASSFAGQGMTEAFF. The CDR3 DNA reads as TGTGCCAGCAGTTTCGCGGGACAGGGTATGACTGAAGCTTTCTTT.